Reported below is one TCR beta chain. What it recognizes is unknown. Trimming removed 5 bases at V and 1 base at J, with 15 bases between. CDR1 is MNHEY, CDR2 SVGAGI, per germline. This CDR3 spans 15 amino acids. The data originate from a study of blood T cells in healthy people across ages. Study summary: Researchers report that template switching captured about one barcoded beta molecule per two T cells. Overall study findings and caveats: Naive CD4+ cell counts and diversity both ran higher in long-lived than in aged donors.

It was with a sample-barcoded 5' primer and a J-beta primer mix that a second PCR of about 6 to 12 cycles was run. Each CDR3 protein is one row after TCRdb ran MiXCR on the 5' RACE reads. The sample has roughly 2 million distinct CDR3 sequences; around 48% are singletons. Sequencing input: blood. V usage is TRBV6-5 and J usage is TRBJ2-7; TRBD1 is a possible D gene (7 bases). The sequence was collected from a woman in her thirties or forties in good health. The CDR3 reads CASSGGGGLSYEQYF. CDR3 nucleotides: TGTGCCAGCAGTGGAGGGGGCGGCCTTTCCTACGAGCAGTACTTC.